Below, 29 T cell receptor beta chains from the same sample are listed, as sequenced in a study of CD8+ T cells in alopecia areata. The authors extracted RNA and reverse transcribed it into cDNA as the sequencing template. Profiling relied on immunoSEQ multiplex PCR, and the TCRdb table lists in-frame clones only, not all of them. The sample lists roughly 250,000 clones; roughly two thirds were seen once. Specimen: CD4+ T cells sorted from blood, collected at week 0. These receptors were obtained from a human donor with alopecia areata.

The chain combines TRBV11-2 with TRBJ1-5; D not certain. Germline CDR1 reads SGHAT; CDR2 reads FQNNGV. V lost 0 bases, J lost 0 bases, and 6 bases lay in between. This CDR3 contains 15 residues. In nucleotides, the CDR3 is TGTGCCAGCAGCTTAGACGGTCATAGCAATCAGCCCCAGCATTTT. Translating gives CASSLDGHSNQPQHF.

The chain combines TRBV29-1 with TRBJ2-5; the D call may be TRBD1 or TRBD2 (6 bases each). V gave up 6 bases and J gave up 4 bases, with 18 bases separating them. This CDR3 is built from 14 residues. From germline, CDR1 is SQVTM and CDR2 ANQGSEA. CDR3 sequence reads: CSVGGTLMRETQYF. CDR3 in DNA: TGCAGCGTAGGGGGGACATTAATGCGAGAGACCCAGTACTTC.

The chain uses TRBV20-1 and TRBJ2-5; no definite D call. V lost 3 bases and J 7 bases, leaving 6 bases between the germline ends. The length of the CDR3 is 10 residues. Per the germline V gene, CDR1 is DFQATT and CDR2 is SNEGSKA (reference sequence). CDR3 coding DNA: TGCAGTGCTAGCTCGGGGACCCAGTACTTC. Protein sequence: CSASSGTQYF.

The chain combines TRBV15 with TRBJ2-1, with 10 bases that match TRBD1. Trimming at V came to 3 bases and at J to 8 bases, leaving 4 bases not matched to a gene. CDR3 length: 14 amino acids. Germline V CDR1 and CDR2: LNHNV, YYDKDF (reference sequence). This CDR3 is CATSRDRGTDEQFF. The CDR3 DNA reads TGTGCCACCAGCAGGGACAGGGGGACCGATGAGCAGTTCTTC.

The chain links TRBV30 to TRBJ1-1; no definite D call. V was shortened by 2 bases and J by 5 bases, with 9 bases between the two germline ends. The CDR3 consists of 12 residues. In germline, CDR1 is GTSNPN, CDR2 SVGIG (reference sequence). CDR3 sequence: CAWSRRETEAFF. DNA of the CDR3: TGTGCCTGGAGTAGGAGGGAGACTGAAGCTTTCTTT.

The chain uses TRBV7-2 and TRBJ2-3; D ambiguous. Looked up from germline, CDR1 is SGHTA and CDR2 is FQGNSA. Trimming stripped 1 base from V and 0 bases from J, with 8 bases between. The CDR3 length is 15 residues. The CDR3 here is CASSLEVASTDTQYF. The CDR3 DNA sequence: TGTGCCAGCAGCTTAGAGGTTGCTAGCACAGATACGCAGTATTTT.

This clone was counted only a few times. V and J are TRBV4-1 and TRBJ2-3; 10 positions agree with TRBD2. Germline V lookup: CDR1 MGHRA, CDR2 YSYEKL. V trimming: 1 base; J trimming: 0 bases; junction bases outside the gene matches: 7. This CDR3 spans 18 amino acids. DNA of the CDR3: TGCGCCAGCAGCCAAGGGCCTAGCGGGGGCCCTAGCACAGATACGCAGTATTTT. Translated, it gives CASSQGPSGGPSTDTQYF.

This clone was counted a few times. The CDR3 here is CSVGRAGGNVLTF. CDR3 coding DNA: TGCAGCGTGGGACGGGCGGGTGGCAACGTCCTGACTTTC. The chain is built from TRBV29-1 and TRBJ2-6; D tentatively reads TRBD1 or TRBD2 (5 bases each). This CDR3 has 13 amino acids. V was cut by 6 bases and J by 9 bases, with 15 bases left in between. Germline values: CDR1 SQVTM, CDR2 ANQGSEA. The full variable domain, rest sourced from reference TRBV29-1 and TRBJ2-6, is SAVISQKPSRDICQRGTSLTIQCQVDSQVTMMFWYRQQPGQSLTLIATANQGSEATYESGFVIDKFPISRPNLTFSTLTVSNMSPEDSSIYLCSVGRAGGNVLTFGAGSRLTVL.

The chain couples TRBV9 to TRBJ2-7; 9 bases match TRBD1. Germline CDR1 SGDLS, CDR2 YYNGEE. J was trimmed by 6 bases and V by 0 bases; bases with no gene match: 10. This CDR3 has 16 amino acids. The CDR3 DNA reads TGTGCCAGCAGCGTAGATGGGACAGGGATTTCCGGCGAGCAGTACTTC. It specifies CASSVDGTGISGEQYF.

Comments on this clone: This same CDR3 is encoded by further DNA sequences in the sample. V gene TRBV20-1 combines with J gene TRBJ2-7; a weak D match, TRBD2 (6 bases). Germline V gene lookup returns CDR1 DFQATT and CDR2 SNEGSKA (reference sequence). CDR3 length equals 11 residues. V dropped 3 bases and J dropped 3 bases, with 6 bases sitting between them. The CDR3 region is CSARGGYEQYF. The CDR3 DNA sequence: TGCAGTGCTAGGGGGGGCTACGAGCAGTACTTC.

This rearrangement joins TRBV11-2 to TRBJ2-5, with D possibly being TRBD2 (5 bases). V was clipped by 5 bases and J by 5 bases, with 12 bases between them. The length of the CDR3 is 13 residues. Per germline, CDR1 SGHAT and CDR2 FQNNGV. Written as DNA, the CDR3 is TGTGCCAGCAGCCTTATACTAGGGGAGACCCAGTACTTC. This codes for CASSLILGETQYF.

To note about this clone: Other DNA sequences in the sample encode the same CDR3. This chain links TRBV9 with TRBJ2-3; D ambiguous. Germline V gene lookup returns CDR1 SGDLS and CDR2 YYNGEE. The V end was cut by 0 bases, the J end by 2 bases, with 4 bases between. The CDR3 is 13 residues long. DNA of the CDR3: TGTGCCAGCAGCGTAGCGCCCACAGATACGCAGTATTTT. Encoded protein: CASSVAPTDTQYF.

A single count supports this clone. The J gene is TRBJ2-5, the V gene TRBV29-1; D may be TRBD1 (8 bases). The CDR3 runs 14 residues. Trimming left V 3 bases short and J 4 bases short, with 15 bases between. Per the germline V gene, CDR1 is SQVTM and CDR2 is ANQGSEA. The CDR3 DNA follows: TGCAGCGTTGAGATCACAGGGGGGGCAGAGACCCAGTACTTC. Residues: CSVEITGGAETQYF.

The rearrangement joins TRBV29-1 to TRBJ2-5, with a tentative D call TRBD1 (6 bases). The CDR3 loop spans 13 amino acids. The V and J ends lost 6 bases and 5 bases respectively, with 16 bases between them. Per germline, CDR1 SQVTM and CDR2 ANQGSEA. The CDR3 DNA sequence: TGCAGCGTCGGGACATTTGGGGGTGAGACCCAGTACTTC. Translation: CSVGTFGGETQYF. The whole variable domain, filled in from reference TRBV29-1 and TRBJ2-5, reads SAVISQKPSRDICQRGTSLTIQCQVDSQVTMMFWYRQQPGQSLTLIATANQGSEATYESGFVIDKFPISRPNLTFSTLTVSNMSPEDSSIYLCSVGTFGGETQYFGPGTRLLVL.

This clone has at least ten counts. This chain uses TRBV14 with TRBJ2-2; D not certain. V was clipped by 1 base and J by 6 bases, with 12 bases between them. Germline V CDR1 and CDR2: SGHDN, FVKESK. The CDR3 contains 15 residues. The CDR3 loop is CASSQVRTDAGELFF. In DNA, the CDR3 is TGTGCCAGCAGCCAAGTCCGAACGGACGCCGGGGAGCTGTTTTTT.

This clone was counted only a few times. V and J are TRBV11-2 and TRBJ2-2; TRBD1 agrees at 9 bases. V gave up 4 bases and J gave up 3 bases; unmatched junction bases: 6. This CDR3 comprises 16 residues. CDR1 is SGHAT and CDR2 is FQNNGV in the germline V gene. For the CDR3, the DNA is TGTGCCAGCAGCTCCCAGGGACAGGGCGACACCGGGGAGCTGTTTTTT. Residues: CASSSQGQGDTGELFF.

The V gene is TRBV7-3, the J gene TRBJ2-6; TRBD1 is a possible D gene (6 bases). Trimming stripped 4 bases from V and 4 bases from J, with 11 bases between. This CDR3 is built from 15 residues. Germline CDR1 and CDR2: SGHTA and FQGTGA. CDR3: CASSSTGPGANVLTF. The CDR3 DNA is TGTGCCAGCAGCTCCACAGGGCCCGGGGCCAACGTCCTGACTTTC.

The chain is built from TRBV9 and TRBJ1-5; no clear D. Trimming removed 0 bases from V and 4 bases from J, with 11 bases in between. The CDR3 loop spans 15 amino acids. Per germline, CDR1 SGDLS and CDR2 YYNGEE. The CDR3 DNA follows: TGTGCCAGCAGCGTAGGAGCGGATCGTAATCAGCCCCAGCATTTT. Its translation is CASSVGADRNQPQHF.

The gene calls are TRBV7-6 and TRBJ2-5; a possible D gene is TRBD2 (5 bases). Germline assignment: CDR1 SGHVS and CDR2 FNYEAQ. The V end was cut by 5 bases, the J end by 2 bases, with 18 bases between. CDR3 size: 16 residues. CDR3 region: CASSRVGTRLQETQYF. The DNA for the CDR3 is TGTGCCAGCAGCCGAGTCGGCACAAGACTACAAGAGACCCAGTACTTC.

This clone has only a few counts. The V and J genes are TRBV29-1 and TRBJ2-7; 8 bases map to TRBD2. Trimming removed 4 bases from V and 1 base from J; junction bases left unmatched: 6. Germline CDR1 reads SQVTM; CDR2 reads ANQGSEA. The CDR3 length is 14 residues. CDR3 in amino acids: CSVAPLAGSYEQYF. CDR3 bases: TGCAGCGTTGCCCCATTAGCGGGGTCCTACGAGCAGTACTTC.

This chain links TRBV12-5 with TRBJ1-1; no firm D call. V gave up 2 bases and J gave up 0 bases, with 7 bases separating them. The CDR3 is 14 residues long. CDR1 and CDR2 from the germline V gene are LGHNT and FRNRAP. The CDR3 sequence: CASGLKQLNTEAFF. The CDR3 DNA reads TGTGCTAGTGGTTTGAAGCAGCTGAACACTGAAGCTTTCTTT.

The CDR3 region has the DNA TGTGCCAGCAGCTTGGTAGGGAGGGAAGGCTACACCTTC. Translated: CASSLVGREGYTF. The gene calls are TRBV7-9 and TRBJ1-2; no definite D call. V gave up 3 bases and J gave up 8 bases, with 13 bases separating them. The CDR3 spans 13 residues. Germline lookup yields CDR1 SEHNR and CDR2 FQNEAQ (reference sequence).

This chain uses TRBV5-4 with TRBJ2-1; D remains unclear. The CDR3 contains 13 residues. Germline lookup yields CDR1 SGHNT and CDR2 YYREEE (reference sequence). V lost 4 bases and J 5 bases, leaving 10 bases between the germline ends. The CDR3 nucleotides read TGTGCCAGCAGCGACACGGTGGACAATGAGCAGTTCTTC. This sequence encodes CASSDTVDNEQFF.

The chain links TRBV25-1 to TRBJ1-5; no firm D call. Germline assignment: CDR1 MGHDK and CDR2 SYGVNS. The ends were cut back, 4 bases at V and 3 bases at J, with 7 bases in the middle. The CDR3 totals 13 residues. This chain's CDR3 is CASSGQINQPQHF. In nucleotides, the CDR3 is TGTGCCAGCAGTGGCCAGATCAATCAGCCCCAGCATTTT.

The chain has TRBV7-9 and TRBJ1-4; 7 bases fit TRBD1. CDR1 and CDR2 from the germline V gene are SEHNR and FQNEAQ (reference sequence). J lost 7 bases, V lost 5 bases, and 10 bases had no gene match. This CDR3 has 15 residues. CDR3 amino acids: CASSLVRDSFEKLFF. The CDR3 bases are TGTGCCAGCAGCCTCGTCCGGGACAGTTTTGAAAAACTGTTTTTT.

This sequence joins TRBV5-6 and TRBJ1-2, with D unresolved. V was trimmed by 4 bases and J by 8 bases, leaving 9 bases between them. Looked up from germline, CDR1 is SGHDT and CDR2 is YYEEEE. There are 11 residues in the CDR3. The CDR3 coding sequence is TGTGCCAGCAGCGGCCCGGGCGGCTACACCTTC. Protein sequence: CASSGPGGYTF.

Of note for this clone: Different DNA sequences within this sample yield the same CDR3. J is TRBJ2-2 and V is TRBV2; unclear D gene. This CDR3 comprises 11 residues. Trimming stripped 7 bases from V and 4 bases from J, with 4 bases between. Germline V gives CDR1 SNHLY, CDR2 FYNNEI. CDR3 in DNA: TGTGCCAGCACAGCCACCGGGGAGCTGTTTTTT. This translates into CASTATGELFF.

This sequence joins TRBV7-2 and TRBJ2-5; D perhaps matches TRBD1 (6 bases). CDR3 length equals 15 residues. V gave up 5 bases and J gave up 3 bases, with 16 bases separating them. Germline values: CDR1 SGHTA, CDR2 FQGNSA. The CDR3 protein is CASSPQGRGEETQYF. CDR3 sequence (DNA): TGTGCCAGCAGCCCACAGGGCAGAGGGGAAGAGACCCAGTACTTC.

The genes are TRBV6-5 and TRBJ2-7; possibly TRBD2 for D (6 bases). Germline V gene sequence: CDR1 MNHEY, CDR2 SVGAGI. This CDR3 is built from 11 residues. V gave up 6 bases and J gave up 4 bases, with 7 bases separating them. CDR3 in DNA: TGTGCCAGCAGGCTAGCGTACGAGCAGTACTTC. This gives the protein CASRLAYEQYF.